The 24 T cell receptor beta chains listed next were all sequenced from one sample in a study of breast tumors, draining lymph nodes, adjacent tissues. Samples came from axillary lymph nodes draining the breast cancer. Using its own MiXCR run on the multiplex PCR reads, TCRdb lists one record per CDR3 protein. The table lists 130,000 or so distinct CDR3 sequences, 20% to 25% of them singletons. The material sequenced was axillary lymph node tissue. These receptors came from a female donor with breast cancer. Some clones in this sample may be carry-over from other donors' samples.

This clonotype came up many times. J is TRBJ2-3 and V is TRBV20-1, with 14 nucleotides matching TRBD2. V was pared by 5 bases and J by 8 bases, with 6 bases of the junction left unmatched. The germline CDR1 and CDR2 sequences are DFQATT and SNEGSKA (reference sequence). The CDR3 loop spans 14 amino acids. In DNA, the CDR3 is TGCAGTGCTGGGACTAGCGGGAGACGGAGTACGCAGTATTTT. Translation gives CSAGTSGRRSTQYF.

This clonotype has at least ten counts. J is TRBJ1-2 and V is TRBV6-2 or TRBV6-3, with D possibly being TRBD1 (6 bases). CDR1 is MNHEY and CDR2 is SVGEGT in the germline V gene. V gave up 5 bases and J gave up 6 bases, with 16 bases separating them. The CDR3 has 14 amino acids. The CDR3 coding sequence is TGTGCCAGCAGTAACCTCGGGGGGGGCAATGGCTACACCTTC. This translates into CASSNLGGGNGYTF.

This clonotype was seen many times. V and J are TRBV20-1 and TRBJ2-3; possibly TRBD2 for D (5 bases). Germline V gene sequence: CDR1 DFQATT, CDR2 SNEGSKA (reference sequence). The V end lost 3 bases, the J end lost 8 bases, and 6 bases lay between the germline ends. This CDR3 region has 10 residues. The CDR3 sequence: CSASEGTQYF. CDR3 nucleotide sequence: TGCAGTGCTAGTGAGGGTACGCAGTATTTT.

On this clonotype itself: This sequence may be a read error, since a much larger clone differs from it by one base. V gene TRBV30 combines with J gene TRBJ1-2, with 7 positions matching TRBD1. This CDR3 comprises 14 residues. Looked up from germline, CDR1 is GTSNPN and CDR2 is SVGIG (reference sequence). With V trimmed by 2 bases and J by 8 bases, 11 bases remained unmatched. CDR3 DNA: TGTGCCTGGAGTTCTAGGCAGGGGGTGGAAGGCTACACCTTC. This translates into CAWSSRQGVEGYTF.

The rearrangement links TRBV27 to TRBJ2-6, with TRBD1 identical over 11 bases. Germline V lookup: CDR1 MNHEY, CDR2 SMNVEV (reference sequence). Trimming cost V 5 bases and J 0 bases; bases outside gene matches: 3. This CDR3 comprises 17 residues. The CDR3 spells CASSGDRGSSGANVLTF. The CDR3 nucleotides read TGTGCCAGCAGTGGGGACAGGGGGTCCTCTGGGGCCAACGTCCTGACTTTC.

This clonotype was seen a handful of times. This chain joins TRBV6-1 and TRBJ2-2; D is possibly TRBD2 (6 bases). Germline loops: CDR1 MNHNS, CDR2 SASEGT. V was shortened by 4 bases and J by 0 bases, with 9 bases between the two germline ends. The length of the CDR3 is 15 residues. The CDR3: CASSGRGANTGELFF. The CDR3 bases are TGTGCCAGCAGTGGGCGGGGAGCGAACACCGGGGAGCTGTTTTTT.

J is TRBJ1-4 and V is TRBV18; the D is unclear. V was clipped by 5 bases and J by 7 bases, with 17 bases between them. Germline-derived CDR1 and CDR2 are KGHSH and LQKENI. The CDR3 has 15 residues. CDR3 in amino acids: CASSGTDGLAEKLFF. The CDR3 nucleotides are TGTGCCAGCTCAGGCACGGACGGTCTGGCTGAAAAACTGTTTTTT. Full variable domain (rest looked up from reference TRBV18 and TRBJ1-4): NAGVMQNPRHLVRRRGQEARLRCSPMKGHSHVYWYRQLPEEGLKFMVYLQKENIIDESGMPKERFSAEFPKEGPSILRIQQVVRGDSAAYFCASSGTDGLAEKLFFGSGTQLSVL.

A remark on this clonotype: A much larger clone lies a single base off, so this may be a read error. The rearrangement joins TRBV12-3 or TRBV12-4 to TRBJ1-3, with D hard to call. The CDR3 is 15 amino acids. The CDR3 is CASSLDVGIGNAIYF. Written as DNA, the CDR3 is TGTGCCAGCAGTTTAGACGTGGGTATAGGAAACGCCATATATTTT.

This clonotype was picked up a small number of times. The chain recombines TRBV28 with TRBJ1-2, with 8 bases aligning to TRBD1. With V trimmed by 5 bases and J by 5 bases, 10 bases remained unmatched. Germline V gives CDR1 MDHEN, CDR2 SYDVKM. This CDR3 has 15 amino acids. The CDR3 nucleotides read TGTGCCAGCAGTGGGGGACAGGTTCGGAGGTATGGCTACACCTTC. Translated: CASSGGQVRRYGYTF.

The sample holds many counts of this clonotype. CDR3 protein: CASSLEGDTQYF. DNA of the CDR3: TGCGCCAGCAGCTTAGAGGGAGATACGCAGTATTTT. The V gene is TRBV5-1, the J gene TRBJ2-3; maybe TRBD2 (5 bases). V lost 2 bases to trimming and J lost 5 bases, with 6 bases between them. Germline V gene lookup returns CDR1 SGHRS and CDR2 YFSETQ. CDR3 length equals 12 residues. The full variable domain, its missing parts supplied by reference TRBV5-1 and TRBJ2-3, is KAGVTQTPRYLIKTRGQQVTLSCSPISGHRSVSWYQQTPGQGLQFLFEYFSETQRNKGNFPGRFSGRQFSNSRSEMNVSTLELGDSALYLCASSLEGDTQYFGPGTRLTVL.

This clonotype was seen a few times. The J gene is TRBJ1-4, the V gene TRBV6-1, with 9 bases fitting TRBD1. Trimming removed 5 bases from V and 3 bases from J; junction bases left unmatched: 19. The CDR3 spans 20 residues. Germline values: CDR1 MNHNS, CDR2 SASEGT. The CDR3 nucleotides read TGTGCCAGCAGTCTCCATCCGGGGACAGGGCAGGGCACATCTAATGAAAAACTGTTTTTT. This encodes CASSLHPGTGQGTSNEKLFF.

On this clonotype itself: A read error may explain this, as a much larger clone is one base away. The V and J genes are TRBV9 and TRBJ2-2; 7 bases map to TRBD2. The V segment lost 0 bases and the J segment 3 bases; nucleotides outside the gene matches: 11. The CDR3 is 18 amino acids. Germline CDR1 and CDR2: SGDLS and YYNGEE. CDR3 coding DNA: TGTGCCAGCAGCGTAGGGCTAGAGGGAGGGCTGTACACCGGGGAGCTGTTTTTT. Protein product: CASSVGLEGGLYTGELFF.

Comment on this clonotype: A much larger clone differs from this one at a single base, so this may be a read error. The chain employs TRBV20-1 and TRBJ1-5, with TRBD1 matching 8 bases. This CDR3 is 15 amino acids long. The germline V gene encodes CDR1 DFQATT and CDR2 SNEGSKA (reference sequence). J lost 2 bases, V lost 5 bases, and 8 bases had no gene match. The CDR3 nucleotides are TGCAGTGCTGGAGTCCCAGGGGGCGGCAATCAGCCCCAGCATTTT. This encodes CSAGVPGGGNQPQHF.

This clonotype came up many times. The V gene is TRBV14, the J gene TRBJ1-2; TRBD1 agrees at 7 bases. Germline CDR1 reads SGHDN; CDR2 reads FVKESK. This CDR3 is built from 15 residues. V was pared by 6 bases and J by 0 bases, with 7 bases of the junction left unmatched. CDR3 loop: CASSDGQVANYGYTF. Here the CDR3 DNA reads TGTGCCAGCAGTGACGGACAGGTAGCTAACTATGGCTACACCTTC.

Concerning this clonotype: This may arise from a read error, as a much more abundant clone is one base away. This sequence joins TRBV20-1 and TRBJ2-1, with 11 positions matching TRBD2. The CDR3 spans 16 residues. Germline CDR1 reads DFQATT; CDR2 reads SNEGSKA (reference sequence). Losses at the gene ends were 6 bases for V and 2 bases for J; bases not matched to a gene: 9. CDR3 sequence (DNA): TGCAGTGCGGGGGGACTAGCGGTTCCCCCCTACAATGAGCAGTTCTTC. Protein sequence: CSAGGLAVPPYNEQFF.

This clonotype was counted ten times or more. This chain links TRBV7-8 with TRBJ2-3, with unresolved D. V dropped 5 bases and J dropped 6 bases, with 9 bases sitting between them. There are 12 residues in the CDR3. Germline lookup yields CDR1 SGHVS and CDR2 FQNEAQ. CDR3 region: CASSDRADTQYF. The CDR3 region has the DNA TGTGCCAGCAGCGACCGGGCGGATACGCAGTATTTT.

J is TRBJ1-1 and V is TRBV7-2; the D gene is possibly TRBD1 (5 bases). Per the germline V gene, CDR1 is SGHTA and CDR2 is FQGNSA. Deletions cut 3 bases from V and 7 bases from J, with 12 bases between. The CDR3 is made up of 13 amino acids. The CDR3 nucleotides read TGTGCCAGCAGCTTTGGCAGGGCGAGTGAAGCTTTCTTT. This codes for CASSFGRASEAFF.

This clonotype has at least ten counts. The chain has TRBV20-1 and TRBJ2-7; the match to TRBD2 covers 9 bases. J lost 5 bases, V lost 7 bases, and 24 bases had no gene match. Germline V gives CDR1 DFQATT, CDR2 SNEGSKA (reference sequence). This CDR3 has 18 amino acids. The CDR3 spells CSVIGLFGGGLAGHEQYF. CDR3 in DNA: TGCAGTGTCATAGGGCTTTTCGGGGGCGGTCTAGCGGGGCACGAGCAGTACTTC.

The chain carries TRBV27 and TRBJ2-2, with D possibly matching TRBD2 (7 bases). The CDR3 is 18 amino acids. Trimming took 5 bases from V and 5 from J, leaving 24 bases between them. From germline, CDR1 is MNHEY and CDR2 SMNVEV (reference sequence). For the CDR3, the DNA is TGTGCCAGCAGTCCGCCGGGGGCGGGAGTGGTTAGGACCGGGGAGCTGTTTTTT. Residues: CASSPPGAGVVRTGELFF.

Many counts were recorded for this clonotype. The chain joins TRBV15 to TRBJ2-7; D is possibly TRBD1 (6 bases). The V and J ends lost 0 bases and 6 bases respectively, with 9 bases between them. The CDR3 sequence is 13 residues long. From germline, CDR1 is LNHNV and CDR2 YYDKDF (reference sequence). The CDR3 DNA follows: TGTGCCACCAGCAGAGAAAGAGGGGGCGAGCAGTACTTC. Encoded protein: CATSRERGGEQYF.

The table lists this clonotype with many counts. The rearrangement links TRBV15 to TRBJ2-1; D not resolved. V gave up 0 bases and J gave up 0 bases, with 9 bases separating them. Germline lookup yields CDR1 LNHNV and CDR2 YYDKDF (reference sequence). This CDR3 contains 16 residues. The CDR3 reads CATSRERPSSYNEQFF. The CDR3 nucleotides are TGTGCCACCAGCAGAGAAAGGCCGAGCTCCTACAATGAGCAGTTCTTC.

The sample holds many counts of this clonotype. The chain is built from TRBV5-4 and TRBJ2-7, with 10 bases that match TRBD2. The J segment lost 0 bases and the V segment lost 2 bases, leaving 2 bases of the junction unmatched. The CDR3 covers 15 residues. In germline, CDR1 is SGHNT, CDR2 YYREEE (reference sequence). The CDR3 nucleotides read TGTGCCAGCAGCTTAGGACTAGCGGCCTCCTACGAGCAGTACTTC. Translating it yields CASSLGLAASYEQYF.

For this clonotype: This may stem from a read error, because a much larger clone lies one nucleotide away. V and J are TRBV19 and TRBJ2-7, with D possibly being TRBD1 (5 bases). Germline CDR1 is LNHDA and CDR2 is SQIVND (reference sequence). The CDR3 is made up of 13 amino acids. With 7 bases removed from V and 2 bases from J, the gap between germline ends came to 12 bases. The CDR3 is CASKGATAYEQYF. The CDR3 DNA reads TGTGCCAGTAAAGGGGCGACCGCCTACGAGCAGTACTTC.

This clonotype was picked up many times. The CDR3 region has the DNA TGCGCCGTACGGGATGGACAAAATGAAAAACTGTTTTTT. Translation gives CAVRDGQNEKLFF. The V gene is TRBV10-2, the J gene TRBJ1-4, with a possible D match to TRBD1 (5 bases). Germline V CDR1 and CDR2: WSHSY, SAAADI. CDR3 length: 13 amino acids. Trimming took off 11 bases at V and 5 bases at J, with 15 bases between the two ends.